The clone carrying this T cell receptor (beta chain) is deemed medium-sized (0.01 to 0.1%). Unmatched junction bases numbered 2, after V lost 5 bases and J lost 0 bases. This CDR3 is 16 amino acids long. Germline CDR1 and CDR2: MNHEY and SVGAGI. A mixed TRB-A/B primer pool amplified rearranged TRB by multiplex touch-down PCR. TCRdb re-derived calls from the multiplex PCR reads in MiXCR, one entry per CDR3 protein. This sample has about 9,800 distinct CDR3 sequences; about two fifths occur once, and the top ten carry approximately 9.9%. The data derive from a study of T cell repertoires in aging, cancer and after chemotherapy. At the level of the study: Clear clonal overlap appeared across healthy donor samples taken over several months to years.

Amplification of TCR beta used genomic DNA extracted from peripheral blood. Sequencing input: blood. This chain uses TRBV6-5 with TRBJ2-1, with 12 bases that match TRBD2. The receptor was derived from a human donor in good health. The CDR3 is CASSPSGRASYNEQFF. CDR3 DNA sequence: TGTGCCAGCAGTCCTAGCGGGAGGGCCTCCTACAATGAGCAGTTCTTC.